The 27 T cell receptor beta chains reported below all come from one sample, sequenced in a study of blood T cell repertoires in COVID-19. Clones were read by immunoSEQ multiplex PCR, and TCRdb kept only the in-frame ones, dropping some. Of around 100,000 clones in the sample, approximately 86% were seen once. Sequencing was performed on peripheral blood. The source is a man aged 40-49 years with acute or convalescent COVID-19.

This clone appeared once. The gene calls are TRBV5-6 and TRBJ2-5; no reliable D call. Trimming pared 2 bases from V and 3 bases from J, leaving 14 bases between. Per the germline V gene, CDR1 is SGHDT and CDR2 is YYEEEE. This CDR3 has 15 residues. CDR3 sequence reads: CASSFGASEKETQYF. CDR3 coding DNA: TGTGCCAGCAGCTTTGGAGCGTCGGAGAAAGAGACCCAGTACTTC.

The V and J genes are TRBV3-1 (or the pseudogene TRBV3-2) and TRBJ1-6, with TRBD1 as a possible D gene (5 bases). The V gene's germline CDR1 is LGHDT and CDR2 YNNKEL (reference sequence). This CDR3 contains 18 residues. The germline V and J ends were trimmed by 4 bases and 3 bases, with 19 bases remaining between them. Written as DNA, the CDR3 is TGTGCCAGCAGCCCAAGGGACTTCTCCGGCTTCTATAATTCACCCCTCCACTTT. Encoded protein: CASSPRDFSGFYNSPLHF.

The chain carries TRBV7-6 and TRBJ2-2; TRBD2 aligns across 13 bases. The CDR3 loop spans 18 amino acids. Germline V lookup: CDR1 SGHVS, CDR2 FNYEAQ. V dropped 4 bases and J dropped 3; count of bases not matched to a gene: 8. CDR3 sequence: CASSSRLAGGGDTGELFF. The CDR3 DNA sequence: TGTGCCAGCAGCTCCAGACTAGCGGGAGGAGGGGACACCGGGGAGCTGTTTTTT. Complete variable domain (other parts from reference TRBV7-6 and TRBJ2-2): GAGVSQSPRYKVTKRGQDVALRCDPISGHVSLYWYRQALGQGPEFLTYFNYEAQQDKSGLPNDRFSAERPEGSISTLTIQRTEQRDSAMYRCASSSRLAGGGDTGELFFGEGSRLTVL.

The chain carries TRBV11-2 and TRBJ1-1; the D gene is possibly TRBD1 (6 bases). Deletions cut 3 bases from V and 5 bases from J, with 10 bases between. The length of the CDR3 is 13 residues. Germline CDR1 is SGHAT and CDR2 is FQNNGV. The CDR3: CASSFNRETEAFF. The CDR3 bases are TGTGCCAGCAGCTTTAACAGGGAAACTGAAGCTTTCTTT.

This clone has only one observation. The V gene is TRBV30, the J gene TRBJ1-4; D is uncertain. V was trimmed by 4 bases and J by 5 bases, leaving 11 bases between them. This CDR3 comprises 13 residues. Germline lookup yields CDR1 GTSNPN and CDR2 SVGIG (reference sequence). This CDR3 reads CAWNLQPNEKLFF. Here the CDR3 DNA reads TGTGCCTGGAACTTACAGCCAAATGAAAAACTGTTTTTT.

The V gene is TRBV7-2, the J gene TRBJ2-3, with 8 bases aligning to TRBD1. The V and J ends lost 0 bases and 8 bases, in that order; junction bases with no gene match: 4. The CDR3 length is 14 residues. Germline V lookup: CDR1 SGHTA, CDR2 FQGNSA. The DNA for the CDR3 is TGTGCCAGCAGCTTAGCCAGGGGGCGGGCTACGCAGTATTTT. Protein product: CASSLARGRATQYF.

This chain joins TRBV20-1 and TRBJ2-3; D unclear. V lost 3 bases, J lost 4 bases, and 5 bases lay in between. This CDR3 is built from 11 residues. Germline CDR1 DFQATT, CDR2 SNEGSKA (reference sequence). The CDR3 here is CSARAADTQYF. The CDR3 DNA sequence: TGCAGTGCTAGGGCAGCAGATACGCAGTATTTT.

This clone has just a few counts. J is TRBJ2-7 and V is TRBV24-1; D remains ambiguous. The CDR3 totals 13 residues. Germline lookup yields CDR1 KGHDR and CDR2 SFDVKD. V lost 4 bases to trimming and J lost 5 bases, with 11 bases between them. CDR3 sequence (DNA): TGTGCCACCAGTGACCCCCTAACAGACGAGCAGTACTTC. Its protein is CATSDPLTDEQYF.

The J gene is TRBJ1-3, the V gene TRBV19, with 8 positions matching TRBD1. This CDR3 is 14 amino acids long. From germline, CDR1 is LNHDA and CDR2 SQIVND (reference sequence). V gave up 7 bases and J gave up 6 bases; unmatched junction bases: 8. The CDR3 nucleotides are TGTGCCAGTACCTCGACAGGGGCCGAAAACACCATATATTTT. This gives the protein CASTSTGAENTIYF.

The chain employs TRBV3-1 (or the pseudogene TRBV3-2) and TRBJ2-3, with 10 bases aligning to TRBD2. CDR1 and CDR2 from the germline V gene are LGHDT and YNNKEL (reference sequence). The CDR3 covers 18 residues. The V gene end was trimmed by 4 bases and the J gene end by 0 bases; junction bases not matched to a gene: 10. CDR3 loop: CASSPWSSGGPSTDTQYF. CDR3 DNA: TGTGCCAGCAGCCCCTGGTCTAGCGGGGGCCCGAGCACAGATACGCAGTATTTT.

The genes are TRBV27 and TRBJ2-1, with TRBD2 identical over 11 bases. The CDR3 covers 16 residues. V lost 5 bases to trimming and J lost 0 bases; unmatched junction nucleotides: 3. Germline V CDR1 and CDR2: MNHEY, SMNVEV (reference sequence). The DNA of the CDR3 is TGTGCCAGCAGTCGGACTAGCGGGTTCTCCTACAATGAGCAGTTCTTC. Protein: CASSRTSGFSYNEQFF.

In its sample, this clone is large. This chain connects TRBV7-8 to TRBJ1-4; TRBD1 is a possible D gene (5 bases). V lost 7 bases to trimming and J lost 11 bases, with 14 bases between them. CDR3 length: 12 amino acids. Germline CDR1 is SGHVS and CDR2 is FQNEAQ. The CDR3 nucleotides are TGTGCCAGCAAAAGCGGGGGGGGTAAACTGTTTTTT. It is translated as CASKSGGGKLFF.

The chain carries TRBV7-9 and TRBJ2-3; D not resolved. The germline V gene has CDR1 SEHNR and CDR2 FQNEAQ (reference sequence). The CDR3 has 13 residues. V dropped 0 bases and J dropped 7 bases, with 8 bases sitting between them. CDR3 in amino acids: CASSLANTYTQYF. CDR3 bases: TGTGCCAGCAGCTTAGCCAACACCTATACGCAGTATTTT.

This chain links TRBV5-1 with TRBJ1-1; 7 nucleotides agree with TRBD1. With 3 bases clipped from V and 0 bases from J, the junction kept 5 bases outside the gene matches. Germline assignment: CDR1 SGHRS and CDR2 YFSETQ. The CDR3 is 15 amino acids. Written as DNA, the CDR3 is TGCGCCAGCAGCTCGGGACAGACTATGAACACTGAAGCTTTCTTT. It specifies CASSSGQTMNTEAFF.

The rearrangement links TRBV24-1 to TRBJ1-1; 9 bases fit TRBD1. V was pared by 3 bases and J by 6 bases, with 4 bases of the junction left unmatched. There are 14 residues in the CDR3. CDR1 KGHDR and CDR2 SFDVKD come from the germline V gene. CDR3 residues: CATSDGTGMAEAFF. The CDR3 DNA sequence: TGTGCCACCAGTGATGGGACAGGGATGGCTGAAGCTTTCTTT.

This sequence joins TRBV3-1 (or the pseudogene TRBV3-2) and TRBJ2-1; the match to TRBD2 covers 12 bases. Looked up from germline, CDR1 is LGHDT and CDR2 is YNNKEL (reference sequence). The CDR3 runs 16 residues. V trimming: 6 bases; J trimming: 10 bases; junction bases outside the gene matches: 13. CDR3 nucleotide sequence: TGTGCCAGCAGTCCCCCTGGACTAGCGGGACGCCACGAGCAGTTCTTC. Its protein is CASSPPGLAGRHEQFF.

CDR3 in amino acids: CASSFSSGSSYNEQFF. The CDR3 bases are TGCGCCAGCAGCTTCAGTAGCGGGAGCTCCTACAATGAGCAGTTCTTC. The chain is built from TRBV5-1 and TRBJ2-1, with TRBD2 matching over 9 bases. The CDR3 runs 16 residues. CDR1 and CDR2 (germline): SGHRS, YFSETQ. V gave up 2 bases and J gave up 0 bases; unmatched junction bases: 3.

This chain connects TRBV7-9 to TRBJ2-7; unclear D gene. The germline V gene has CDR1 SEHNR and CDR2 FQNEAQ (reference sequence). CDR3 length equals 15 residues. The germline V and J ends were trimmed by 5 bases and 2 bases, with 16 bases remaining between them. CDR3 residues: CASSLSGQKAYEQYF. CDR3 nucleotides: TGTGCCAGCAGCCTTAGTGGGCAGAAAGCCTACGAGCAGTACTTC.

In nucleotides, the CDR3 is TGTGCCAGCAGCTCCCGACTAGCGGGGGGATCCTACGAGCAGTACTTC. This codes for CASSSRLAGGSYEQYF. The chain uses TRBV11-2 and TRBJ2-7, with TRBD2 matching 13 bases. V gave up 4 bases and J gave up 1 base; unmatched junction bases: 4. This CDR3 is built from 16 residues. CDR1 and CDR2 from the germline V gene are SGHAT and FQNNGV.

The rearrangement links TRBV6-5 to TRBJ2-5, with 7 bases matching TRBD2. This CDR3 has 15 amino acids. CDR1 and CDR2 from the germline V gene are MNHEY and SVGAGI. V shed 5 bases, J shed 2 bases, and the junction held 8 bases outside the gene matches. The CDR3 region is CASSPSGAGQETQYF. As DNA, the CDR3 is TGTGCCAGCAGTCCCAGCGGGGCGGGGCAAGAGACCCAGTACTTC.

This clone was recorded once. The chain links TRBV18 to TRBJ2-7; D is perhaps TRBD2 (5 bases). The V gene lost 2 bases and the J gene lost 7 bases, with 12 bases spanning the gap. The CDR3 is made up of 13 amino acids. Germline V CDR1 and CDR2: KGHSH, LQKENI. DNA of the CDR3: TGTGCCAGCTCACCAGGAAGGGAGAGTGAGCAGTACTTC. It yields the protein CASSPGRESEQYF.

The V gene is TRBV19, the J gene TRBJ1-2; TRBD1 agrees at 9 bases. The CDR3 sequence is 14 residues long. The V gene end was trimmed by 9 bases and the J gene end by 5 bases; junction bases not matched to a gene: 10. CDR1 is LNHDA, CDR2 SQIVND, per germline (reference sequence). CDR3 residues: CASSTDRGGYGYTF. The CDR3 DNA reads as TGTGCCAGCTCTACGGACAGGGGTGGGTATGGCTACACCTTC.

The chain couples TRBV6-5 to TRBJ2-7; a weak D match, TRBD1 (5 bases). Germline V gene data show CDR1 as MNHEY and CDR2 as SVGAGI. The CDR3 runs to 15 residues. V was pared by 5 bases and J by 3 bases, with 17 bases between. Written as DNA, the CDR3 is TGTGCCAGCAGTAAATCCAGGGTAAATGTCTACGAGCAGTACTTC. Amino acids: CASSKSRVNVYEQYF.

This clone was picked up a small number of times. The rearrangement links TRBV5-1 to TRBJ1-1; D remains ambiguous. There are 14 residues in the CDR3. V was trimmed by 0 bases and J by 4 bases, leaving 10 bases between them. Germline V gene data show CDR1 as SGHRS and CDR2 as YFSETQ. In DNA, the CDR3 is TGCGCCAGCAGCTTGGAGTCAGATACCACTGAAGCTTTCTTT. It is translated as CASSLESDTTEAFF.

The chain employs TRBV6-4 and TRBJ1-1; 11 positions agree with TRBD1. The trim removed 8 bases at V and 4 bases at J, leaving 3 bases unmatched. Germline V lookup: CDR1 MRHNA, CDR2 SNTAGT. This CDR3 comprises 13 residues. CDR3 in DNA: TGTGCCAGCCCGGGACAGGGGGTCACTGAAGCTTTCTTT. This encodes CASPGQGVTEAFF.

V usage is TRBV5-4 and J usage is TRBJ2-5; TRBD2 aligns across 7 bases. Germline CDR1 and CDR2: SGHNT and YYREEE (reference sequence). The CDR3 sequence is 16 residues long. Losses at the gene ends were 6 bases for V and 5 bases for J; bases not matched to a gene: 16. Written as DNA, the CDR3 is TGTGCCAGCACCCCACCGGGAGGCTACCCGGGGGAGACCCAGTACTTC. As protein: CASTPPGGYPGETQYF.

A single count supports this clone. J is TRBJ2-7 and V is TRBV10-3; a weak D match, TRBD2 (5 bases). V lost 10 bases and J lost 2, with 15 bases in between. From germline, CDR1 is ENHRY and CDR2 SYGVKD. The CDR3 length is 13 residues. CDR3 nucleotides: TGTGCCACCGGGATGGGAGTTCCCTACGAGCAGTACTTC. Residues: CATGMGVPYEQYF.